This T cell receptor beta chain was captured by sequencing in a study of blood T cell repertoires in COVID-19. Across the whole study: Specimens from acute and convalescent COVID-19 originated in the United States, Italy and Spain.

Germline loops: CDR1 SGHRS, CDR2 YFSETQ. This CDR3 has 16 amino acids. V was pared by 4 bases and J by 7 bases, with 12 bases of the junction left unmatched. This table comes from immunoSEQ multiplex PCR, and its TCRdb copy is limited to in-frame clones, with some not included. The table shows more than 55,000 clones, with 80% to 90% occurring only once. This chain joins TRBV5-1 and TRBJ2-1, with 9 bases that match TRBD1. This sequence was found in a man aged 55 to 70 with acute or convalescent COVID-19. Sequencing input: peripheral blood. The CDR3 bases are TGCGCCAGCAGCCCACTCGGGACAGGGAGACCTAATGAGCAGTTCTTC. This gives the protein CASSPLGTGRPNEQFF. Supplemented by reference TRBV5-1 and TRBJ2-1, the full variable domain reads KAGVTQTPRYLIKTRGQQVTLSCSPISGHRSVSWYQQTPGQGLQFLFEYFSETQRNKGNFPGRFSGRQFSNSRSEMNVSTLELGDSALYLCASSPLGTGRPNEQFFGPGTRLTVL.